The rows below give T cell receptor beta chains drawn from one sample of a study of cytomegalovirus exposure and HLA in healthy donors. Clones were read by immunoSEQ multiplex PCR, and TCRdb kept only the in-frame ones, dropping some. The data contain approximately 76,000 clones, approximately 79% of them singletons. The sequenced sample consisted of PBMCs. These receptors were taken from a man aged 30 to 45 in good health and CMV-seronegative. CDR3s include the opening cysteine and the closing phenylalanine or tryptophan. The D gene is left open where the match is weak. For some rows the clone size is stated as once, few or many, or as a class when expanded; others skip it.

d_gene	v_gene	abundance	j_gene	CDR3nt	CDR3aa
NA	TRBV7-9	NA	TRBJ2-1	TGTGCCAGCAGCTCGTCATCTGGCCAGGTGACGCAGTTCTTC	CASSSSSGQVTQFF
NA	TRBV5-6	once	TRBJ1-2	TGTGCCAGCAGCCTGGGGACATCGAACTATGGCTACACCTTC	CASSLGTSNYGYTF
NA	TRBV2	NA	TRBJ1-1	TGTGCCGGCCTTACAGGGTTAGCTGAAGCTTTCTTT	CAGLTGLAEAFF
TRBD1	TRBV6-5	NA	TRBJ1-4	TGTGCCAGCAGCATAGACAGGGGAAGAGGCGAAAAACTGTTTTTT	CASSIDRGRGEKLFF
NA	TRBV5-6	NA	TRBJ1-1	TGTGCCAGCAGCTTGATCGGCGCAGGGGACAACACTGAAGCTTTCTTT	CASSLIGAGDNTEAFF
NA	TRBV5-6	NA	TRBJ2-1	TGTGCCAGCAGCACCTTCCTCGGCAATGAGCAGTTCTTC	CASSTFLGNEQFF
NA	TRBV4-2	NA	TRBJ2-1	TGTGCCAGCAGCCAAGAACGCGGCGGATACAATGAGCAGTTCTTC	CASSQERGGYNEQFF
NA	TRBV7-2	few	TRBJ2-1	TGTGCCAGCAGCTTAAGGGCGGGTGCCAGCTCCTACAATGAGCAGTTCTTC	CASSLRAGASSYNEQFF
TRBD2	TRBV14	NA	TRBJ2-2	TGTGCCAGCAGCCACCCAAAGGGATCGGGCCCCCGGGGGGGCGTAAGGACCGGGGAGCTGTTTTTT	CASSHPKGSGPRGGVRTGELFF
TRBD1	TRBV7-9	NA	TRBJ1-5	TGTGCCAGCAGCTTTGGGACAGGGGGACAGCCCCAGCATTTT	CASSFGTGGQPQHF
NA	TRBV5-6	NA	TRBJ1-2	TGTGCCAGCAGCGGGACTTTAGTGCACGGCTACACCTTC	CASSGTLVHGYTF
NA	TRBV9	few	TRBJ1-1	TGTGCCAGCAGCGTAAGTAGAGGAACTGAAGCTTTCTTT	CASSVSRGTEAFF
NA	TRBV11-2	NA	TRBJ1-2	TGTGCCAGCAGCTTATACCTAACAGGTTTTGACTATGGCTACACCTTC	CASSLYLTGFDYGYTF
TRBD2	TRBV11-2	NA	TRBJ2-5	TGTGCCAGCAGCACCGGTGGGGCTAGCGGGGAGACCCAGTACTTC	CASSTGGASGETQYF
NA	TRBV19	once	TRBJ2-2	TGTGCCAGCCGATCACAGGGCACCGGGGAGCTGTTTTTT	CASRSQGTGELFF
NA	TRBV7-2	NA	TRBJ1-1	TGTGCCAGCAGCTTTGACAGTCCCCGGAAGGTTGGCGCTGAAGCTTTCTTT	CASSFDSPRKVGAEAFF
NA	TRBV7-9	NA	TRBJ1-5	TGTGCCAGCAGCTTAGAACTGTCGAATCAGCCCCAGCATTTT	CASSLELSNQPQHF
NA	TRBV30	NA	TRBJ1-1	TGTGCCTGGAGTAGGGGATCGAACACTGAAGCTTTCTTT	CAWSRGSNTEAFF
TRBD2	TRBV6-1	few	TRBJ2-1	TGTGCCAGCAGTGAGAATGCGGGAGGGGTCAATGAGCAGTTCTTC	CASSENAGGVNEQFF
TRBD1	TRBV7-3	once	TRBJ2-7	TGTGCCAGCAGCCTCCACCCCGGGACAGGGGTTCACGAGCAGTACTTC	CASSLHPGTGVHEQYF
TRBD1	TRBV27	NA	TRBJ1-4	TGTGCCAGCAGCCCTTCTGGGGACAGACCCCAAGGGGATCTGTTTTTT	CASSPSGDRPQGDLFF
NA	TRBV6-1	few	TRBJ1-1	TGTGCCAGCAGTCCGAACGAGGCAGCCGAAGCTTTCTTT	CASSPNEAAEAFF
NA	TRBV19	NA	TRBJ2-7	TGTGCCAGTAGTATAGATCGATGGGGGCGGGAGCAGTACTTC	CASSIDRWGREQYF
NA	TRBV4-1	NA	TRBJ2-2	TGCGCCAGCAGCGAACAGGGTTTCCGCGGGGAGCTGTTTTTT	CASSEQGFRGELFF
NA	TRBV19	NA	TRBJ1-1	TGTGCCAGTAGTATTGGACTTTTGAACACTGAAGCTTTCTTT	CASSIGLLNTEAFF
NA	TRBV5-6	NA	TRBJ1-5	TGTGCCAGCAGCTTTGGGCTACGGGACAATCAGCCCCAGCATTTT	CASSFGLRDNQPQHF
NA	TRBV6-4	NA	TRBJ2-3	TGTGCCAGCAGCCCCGGGACTAGCACAGATACGCAGTATTTT	CASSPGTSTDTQYF
NA	TRBV15	NA	TRBJ2-7	TGTGCCACCAGCAGAGATCAGGGGGGATCCTACGAGCAGTACTTC	CATSRDQGGSYEQYF
TRBD1	TRBV5-1	NA	TRBJ2-7	TGCGCCAGCAGTACAGGGGCTTACGAGCAGTACTTC	CASSTGAYEQYF
NA	TRBV6-5	NA	TRBJ2-2	TGTGCCAGCAGTTACTCGCGGCGAAGGTCCACCGGGGAGCTGTTTTTT	CASSYSRRRSTGELFF
TRBD1	TRBV5-1	NA	TRBJ2-3	TGCGCCAGCAGCTTGGAGACAGGGGGCGCAGATACGCAGTATTTT	CASSLETGGADTQYF
TRBD1	TRBV5-1	NA	TRBJ2-7	TGCGCCAGCAGCCCGGCCGGGACAGGGGACTACGAGCAGTACTTC	CASSPAGTGDYEQYF
TRBD2	TRBV4-3	NA	TRBJ2-2	TGCGCCAGCAGCCACGGCGGGAGTAAAACCGGGGAGCTGTTTTTT	CASSHGGSKTGELFF
NA	TRBV7-9	NA	TRBJ1-3	TGTGCCAGCGAGGAGGTATCGGACACCATATATTTT	CASEEVSDTIYF
NA	TRBV9	NA	TRBJ2-3	TGTGCCAGCAGCGTAGCTGCAGATACGCAGTATTTT	CASSVAADTQYF
NA	TRBV10-3	NA	TRBJ2-7	TGTGCCATCAGTGGAACAGGGTCCTACGAGCAGTACTTC	CAISGTGSYEQYF
TRBD2	TRBV7-2	NA	TRBJ2-5	TGTGCCAGCAGCTTGGCGGGAGGTGAGACCCAGTACTTC	CASSLAGGETQYF
NA	TRBV6-1	NA	TRBJ1-3	TGTGCCAGCAGTGGGGGGCGGCGGGGGCCTGGAAACACCATATATTTT	CASSGGRRGPGNTIYF
TRBD1	TRBV19	few	TRBJ2-6	TGTGCCAGTAGCCGGGACAGGGGTGGTGGGGCCAACGTCCTGACTTTC	CASSRDRGGGANVLTF
NA	TRBV27	NA	TRBJ2-2	TGTGCCAGCAGCCGTGGGGCTGGGGAGCTGTTTTTT	CASSRGAGELFF
NA	TRBV7-9	NA	TRBJ2-1	TGTGCCAGCAGGCCAACTAGAAATGAGCAGTTCTTC	CASRPTRNEQFF
NA	TRBV6-5	once	TRBJ2-7	TGTGCCAGCAGAAGGAGCGGTCGTGGAGGTGAGCAGTACTTC	CASRRSGRGGEQYF
NA	TRBV30	NA	TRBJ1-1	TGTGCCTGGAGTAGGACAGCTGAAGCTTTCTTT	CAWSRTAEAFF
NA	TRBV30	NA	TRBJ2-1	TGTGCCTGGAATCTCGGCGGGCGCAGGAATGAGCAGTTCTTC	CAWNLGGRRNEQFF
NA	TRBV7-6	once	TRBJ2-3	TGTGCCAGCAGCCCCGGACTGAGCACAGATACGCAGTATTTT	CASSPGLSTDTQYF
NA	TRBV27	NA	TRBJ2-7	TGTGCCAGCAGTTTATCTCAGACTCCGAGCTCCTACGAGCAGTACTTC	CASSLSQTPSSYEQYF